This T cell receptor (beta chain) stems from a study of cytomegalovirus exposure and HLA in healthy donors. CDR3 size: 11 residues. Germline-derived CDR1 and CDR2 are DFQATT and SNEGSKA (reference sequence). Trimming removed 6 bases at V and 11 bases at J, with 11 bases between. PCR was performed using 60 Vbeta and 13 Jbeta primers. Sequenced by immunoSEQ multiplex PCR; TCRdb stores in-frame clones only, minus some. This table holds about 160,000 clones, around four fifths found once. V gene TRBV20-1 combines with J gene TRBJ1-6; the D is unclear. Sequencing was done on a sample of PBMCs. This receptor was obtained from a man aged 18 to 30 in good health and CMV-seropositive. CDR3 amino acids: CSADEGAPLHF. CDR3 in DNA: TGCAGTGCCGACGAAGGAGCACCCCTCCACTTT.